The 25 T cell receptor beta chains reported below all come from one sample, sequenced in a study of blood T cell repertoires in COVID-19. Only in-frame clones appear in the TCRdb table, and some are missing; sequencing was by immunoSEQ multiplex PCR. The sample includes 60,000 to 75,000 clones, approximately 80% of them seen just once. The sample comprised peripheral blood. These receptors all come from a woman aged 80 or older with acute or convalescent COVID-19.

The chain couples TRBV30 to TRBJ1-2; D is possibly TRBD1 (5 bases). Germline loops: CDR1 GTSNPN, CDR2 SVGIG (reference sequence). CDR3 length: 12 residues. Trimming cost V 4 bases and J 8 bases, with 14 bases left between them. The CDR3 nucleotides read TGTGCCTGGACTGCCGGGGGGACCGGCTACACCTTC. Translation: CAWTAGGTGYTF.

This chain joins TRBV7-9 and TRBJ2-7; D might be TRBD1 (5 bases). The CDR3 extends over 14 amino acids. Germline V lookup: CDR1 SEHNR, CDR2 FQNEAQ (reference sequence). Trimming left V 3 bases short and J 3 bases short, with 12 bases between. CDR3 protein: CASSLQAGLYEQYF. Here the CDR3 DNA reads TGTGCCAGCAGCTTGCAAGCAGGGCTCTACGAGCAGTACTTC.

This clone was recorded a few times. The genes are TRBV19 and TRBJ2-2, with TRBD2 matching 10 bases. V lost 5 bases, J lost 4 bases, and 13 bases stayed unmatched. This CDR3 spans 18 amino acids. CDR1 is LNHDA, CDR2 SQIVND, per germline (reference sequence). The DNA of the CDR3 is TGTGCCAGTAGTGGAGGACTAGCGGATACCCCGAGCACCGGGGAGCTGTTTTTT. This gives the protein CASSGGLADTPSTGELFF.

This clone came up once. The rearrangement links TRBV3-1 (or the pseudogene TRBV3-2) to TRBJ2-3; 16 bases are a match to TRBD2. The ends lost 3 bases at V and 7 bases at J; junction bases unmatched: 7. The CDR3 is 17 amino acids. From germline, CDR1 is LGHDT and CDR2 YNNKEL (reference sequence). CDR3 bases: TGTGCCAGCAGCCACCCCGGGACTAGCGGGGGGGCGAATACGCAGTATTTT. It specifies CASSHPGTSGGANTQYF.

V gene TRBV2 combines with J gene TRBJ2-2, with a weak D call TRBD2 (6 bases). Germline CDR1 reads SNHLY; CDR2 reads FYNNEI. CDR3 length equals 13 residues. The CDR3 spells CASSGPNTGELFF. Here the CDR3 DNA reads TGTGCAAGTAGCGGACCTAACACCGGGGAGCTGTTTTTT.

The chain carries TRBV29-1 and TRBJ2-7; 8 positions match TRBD1. J was trimmed by 4 bases and V by 3 bases; bases with no gene match: 11. Germline lookup yields CDR1 SQVTM and CDR2 ANQGSEA. This CDR3 has 15 amino acids. Here the CDR3 reads CSVDSDREGWYEQYF. Here the CDR3 DNA reads TGCAGCGTTGACTCGGACAGGGAAGGTTGGTACGAGCAGTACTTC.

The genes are TRBV19 and TRBJ2-7; 9 bases agree with TRBD2. Germline V lookup: CDR1 LNHDA, CDR2 SQIVND (reference sequence). The CDR3 runs 16 residues. Trimming at V came to 2 bases and at J to 0 bases, leaving 5 bases not matched to a gene. CDR3 residues: CASSIRASGDSYEQYF. CDR3 sequence (DNA): TGTGCCAGTAGTATAAGGGCTAGCGGGGACTCCTACGAGCAGTACTTC.

The CDR3: CASSYSATEAFF. CDR3 nucleotides: TGTGCCAGCAGTTACTCGGCCACTGAAGCTTTCTTT. The rearrangement uses TRBV6-5 and TRBJ1-1; D uncertain. CDR3 length: 12 residues. Trimming left V 0 bases short and J 4 bases short, with 3 bases between. From germline, CDR1 is MNHEY and CDR2 SVGAGI.

This sequence joins TRBV11-2 and TRBJ1-3; D unclear. V was clipped by 4 bases and J by 4 bases, with 11 bases between them. Looked up from germline, CDR1 is SGHAT and CDR2 is FQNNGV. The CDR3 has 14 residues. In DNA form, the CDR3 reads TGTGCCAGCAGCTCGCGGGGTTCGGGAAACACCATATATTTT. Translation: CASSSRGSGNTIYF.

The rearrangement links TRBV4-1 to TRBJ1-1; D ambiguous. Trimming left V 0 bases short and J 1 base short, with 24 bases between. Germline V gene data show CDR1 as MGHRA and CDR2 as YSYEKL. The CDR3 sequence is 20 residues long. The CDR3 spells CASSQDQVAAGGLGNTEAFF. The DNA of the CDR3 is TGCGCCAGCAGCCAAGATCAGGTGGCCGCCGGCGGGTTAGGGAACACTGAAGCTTTCTTT.

This clone was picked up a small number of times. The chain combines TRBV19 with TRBJ1-2; 7 nucleotides align to TRBD1. The germline V gene has CDR1 LNHDA and CDR2 SQIVND (reference sequence). CDR3 length: 15 amino acids. V trimming: 6 bases; J trimming: 4 bases; junction bases outside the gene matches: 11. CDR3 DNA sequence: TGTGCCAGTAGCGAAGCGACGACAGGGCCCTATGGCTACACCTTC. It codes for CASSEATTGPYGYTF.

This rearrangement joins TRBV19 to TRBJ2-3; 8 bases are shared with TRBD2. Germline-derived CDR1 and CDR2 are LNHDA and SQIVND (reference sequence). The CDR3 is made up of 16 amino acids. The junction had 12 bases not matched to a gene; V was cut back by 4 bases and J by 6 bases. The CDR3 spells CASSTQPGLVGDTQYF. The DNA for the CDR3 is TGTGCCAGTAGTACCCAACCGGGACTAGTGGGCGATACGCAGTATTTT.

The chain employs TRBV15 and TRBJ1-5; D is ambiguous. Trimming removed 8 bases at V and 1 base at J, with 9 bases between. The CDR3 length is 13 residues. Germline V gives CDR1 LNHNV, CDR2 YYDKDF (reference sequence). CDR3 nucleotide sequence: TGTGCCACCGCAGGCTCAAGCAATCAGCCCCAGCATTTT. This gives the protein CATAGSSNQPQHF.

The chain combines TRBV9 with TRBJ2-2; 7 nucleotides agree with TRBD1. This CDR3 is 15 amino acids long. Germline trimming cut 4 bases from V and 1 base from J; bases unmatched to any gene: 4. CDR1 and CDR2 (germline): SGDLS, YYNGEE. The CDR3 DNA follows: TGTGCCAGCAGCCCCCGGACAGGGAACACCGGGGAGCTGTTTTTT. Protein sequence: CASSPRTGNTGELFF. Full variable domain (remainder filled in from reference TRBV9 and TRBJ2-2): DSGVTQTPKHLITATGQRVTLRCSPRSGDLSVYWYQQSLDQGLQFLIQYYNGEERAKGNILERFSAQQFPDLHSELNLSSLELGDSALYFCASSPRTGNTGELFFGEGSRLTVL.

The chain joins TRBV5-1 to TRBJ2-3, with a tentative D call TRBD1 (7 bases). CDR1 and CDR2 from the germline V gene are SGHRS and YFSETQ. Deletions cut 5 bases from V and 2 bases from J, with 15 bases between. CDR3 size: 15 residues. CDR3 coding DNA: TGCGCCAGCAGGGGCGGGACAGCTAACACAGATACGCAGTATTTT. Its protein product is CASRGGTANTDTQYF.

The chain combines TRBV7-3 with TRBJ2-7, with TRBD2 matching 16 bases. Per germline, CDR1 SGHTA and CDR2 FQGTGA. J was trimmed by 6 bases and V by 5 bases; bases with no gene match: 7. This CDR3 is 16 amino acids long. For the CDR3, the DNA is TGTGCCAGCAGCCCGGGACTAGCGGGGGGGCGCGGCGAGCAGTACTTC. Translation gives CASSPGLAGGRGEQYF.

This chain joins TRBV20-1 and TRBJ1-5; D is possibly TRBD1 (5 bases). Trimming stripped 3 bases from V and 4 bases from J, with 13 bases between. This CDR3 has 14 residues. CDR1 and CDR2 (germline): DFQATT, SNEGSKA (reference sequence). The CDR3 sequence is CSASWAGRNQPQHF. Written as DNA, the CDR3 is TGCAGTGCTAGTTGGGCAGGGAGGAATCAGCCCCAGCATTTT.

This clone was seen just once. This sequence joins TRBV18 and TRBJ2-7; 8 bases fit TRBD1. The germline CDR1 and CDR2 sequences are KGHSH and LQKENI. This CDR3 has 16 residues. The J segment lost 0 bases and the V segment lost 2 bases, leaving 6 bases of the junction unmatched. The CDR3 protein is CASSPSGQGFSYEQYF. The CDR3 nucleotides are TGTGCCAGCTCACCATCCGGACAGGGATTCTCCTACGAGCAGTACTTC.

The rearrangement joins TRBV7-2 to TRBJ2-1, with D uncertain. The CDR3 is 17 amino acids. The germline gives CDR1 SGHTA, CDR2 FQGNSA. Trimming shortened V by 1 base and J by 5 bases, and 18 bases separated the two germline ends. As DNA, the CDR3 is TGTGCCAGCAGCTTAGTAGGTCTTGGGTCAACTAACAATGAGCAGTTCTTC. This translates into CASSLVGLGSTNNEQFF.

This sequence joins TRBV6-5 and TRBJ1-1; 10 positions match TRBD1. V lost 3 bases, J lost 1 base, and 2 bases stayed unmatched. The CDR3 sequence is 15 residues long. Germline-derived CDR1 and CDR2 are MNHEY and SVGAGI. Here the CDR3 reads CASSYRQGANTEAFF. The CDR3 region has the DNA TGTGCCAGCAGTTATCGACAGGGGGCGAACACTGAAGCTTTCTTT.

The J gene is TRBJ2-3, the V gene TRBV11-2, with 9 bases aligning to TRBD2. Germline V gene data show CDR1 as SGHAT and CDR2 as FQNNGV. V dropped 7 bases and J dropped 11; count of bases not matched to a gene: 13. The length of the CDR3 is 14 residues. The CDR3 sequence: CASTPDRSGGEQYF. CDR3 bases: TGTGCCAGCACCCCAGACCGTAGCGGGGGAGAGCAGTATTTT.

This clone was detected once. The chain recombines TRBV2 with TRBJ1-6; D possibly corresponds to TRBD1 (5 bases). The CDR3 loop spans 14 amino acids. Germline V gene data show CDR1 as SNHLY and CDR2 as FYNNEI. V lost 7 bases, J lost 5 bases, and 12 bases lay in between. The CDR3, as DNA: TGTGCCAGCAATCAGGGCTGGGATAATTCACCCCTCCACTTT. Amino acid sequence: CASNQGWDNSPLHF.

This clone was found a few times. The rearrangement links TRBV6-4 to TRBJ1-3; D gene ambiguous. CDR1 is MRHNA and CDR2 is SNTAGT in the germline V gene. V was trimmed by 3 bases and J by 8 bases, leaving 14 bases between them. This CDR3 region has 14 residues. In nucleotides, the CDR3 is TGTGCCAGCAGTGAAGACGAATCGAGGGACACCATATATTTT. Amino acid sequence: CASSEDESRDTIYF.

The J gene is TRBJ2-3, the V gene TRBV7-9; TRBD2 matches at 9 bases. The CDR3 is 15 amino acids. Per the germline V gene, CDR1 is SEHNR and CDR2 is FQNEAQ (reference sequence). Trimming at V came to 2 bases and at J to 6 bases, leaving 6 bases not matched to a gene. DNA of the CDR3: TGTGCCAGCAGCTTAATTGCGGGGGGGCATGATACGCAGTATTTT. Translation: CASSLIAGGHDTQYF.

The rearrangement joins TRBV12-3 or TRBV12-4 to TRBJ1-1; D not certain. The germline V and J ends were trimmed by 6 bases and 4 bases, with 12 bases remaining between them. The length of the CDR3 is 13 residues. CDR3 bases: TGTGCCAGCAGCCGTACACGGGGCACTGAAGCTTTCTTT. It is translated as CASSRTRGTEAFF.